This T cell receptor beta chain was obtained from a study of T cell changes during pregnancy in multiple sclerosis. Between the trimmed V and J ends, which lost 3 bases and 2 bases, there was a span of 7 bases. Germline lookup yields CDR1 MNHEY and CDR2 SMNVEV (reference sequence). There are 13 residues in the CDR3. Clones were sequenced by immunoSEQ multiplex PCR, and TCRdb holds only the in-frame ones, with some missing. The sample lists 50,000 to 65,000 clones; roughly 92% were seen once. The receptor comes from a female donor with multiple sclerosis, enrolled in a pregnancy study. The sample was CD8+ T cells from peripheral blood mononuclear cells, taken in the second trimester of pregnancy. The rearrangement joins TRBV27 to TRBJ1-2; D is ambiguous. CDR3 nucleotides: TGTGCCAGCAGTTTTGGCTGGAACTATGGCTACACCTTC. Its translation is CASSFGWNYGYTF.